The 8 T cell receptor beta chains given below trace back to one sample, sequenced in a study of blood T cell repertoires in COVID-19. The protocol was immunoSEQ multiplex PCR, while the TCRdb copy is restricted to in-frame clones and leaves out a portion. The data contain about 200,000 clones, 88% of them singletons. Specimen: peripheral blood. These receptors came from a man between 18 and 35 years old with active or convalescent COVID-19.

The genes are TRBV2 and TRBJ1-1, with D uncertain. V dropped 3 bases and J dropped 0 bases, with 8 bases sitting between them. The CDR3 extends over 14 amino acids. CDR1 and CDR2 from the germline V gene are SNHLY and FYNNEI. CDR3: CASSETHVNTEAFF. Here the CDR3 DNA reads TGTGCCAGCAGTGAGACACACGTGAACACTGAAGCTTTCTTT.

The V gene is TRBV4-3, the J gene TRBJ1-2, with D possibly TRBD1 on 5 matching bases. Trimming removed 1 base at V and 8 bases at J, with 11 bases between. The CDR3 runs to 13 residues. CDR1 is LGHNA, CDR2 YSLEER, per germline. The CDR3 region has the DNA TGCGCCAGCAGCCAAGTTCAGGGTTCGGGCTACACCTTC. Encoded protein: CASSQVQGSGYTF.

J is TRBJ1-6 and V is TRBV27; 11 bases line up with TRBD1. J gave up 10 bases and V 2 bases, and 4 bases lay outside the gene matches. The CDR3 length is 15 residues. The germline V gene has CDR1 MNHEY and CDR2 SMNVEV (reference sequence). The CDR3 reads CASSLKGQGVSPLHF. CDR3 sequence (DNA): TGTGCCAGCAGTTTAAAGGGACAGGGGGTCTCACCCCTCCACTTT.

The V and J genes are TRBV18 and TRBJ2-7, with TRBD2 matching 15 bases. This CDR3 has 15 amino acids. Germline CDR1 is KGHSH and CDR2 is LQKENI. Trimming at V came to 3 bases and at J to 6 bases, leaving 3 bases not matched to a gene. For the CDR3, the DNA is TGTGCCAGCTCACCCGGACTAGCGGGAGGGAGCGAGCAGTACTTC. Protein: CASSPGLAGGSEQYF.

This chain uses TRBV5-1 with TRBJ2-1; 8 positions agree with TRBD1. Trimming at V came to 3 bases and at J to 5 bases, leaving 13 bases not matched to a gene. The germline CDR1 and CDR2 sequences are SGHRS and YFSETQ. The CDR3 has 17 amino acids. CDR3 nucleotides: TGCGCCAGCAGCTCGCCCCGGGGACAGGATCGCAACAATGAGCAGTTCTTC. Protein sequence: CASSSPRGQDRNNEQFF.

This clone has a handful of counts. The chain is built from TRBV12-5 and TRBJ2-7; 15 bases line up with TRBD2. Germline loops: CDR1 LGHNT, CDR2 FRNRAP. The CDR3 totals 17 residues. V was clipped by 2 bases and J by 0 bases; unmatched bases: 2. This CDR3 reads CASGLLGLAGGSYEQYF. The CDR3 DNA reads TGTGCTAGTGGTTTGCTGGGACTAGCGGGGGGCTCCTACGAGCAGTACTTC.

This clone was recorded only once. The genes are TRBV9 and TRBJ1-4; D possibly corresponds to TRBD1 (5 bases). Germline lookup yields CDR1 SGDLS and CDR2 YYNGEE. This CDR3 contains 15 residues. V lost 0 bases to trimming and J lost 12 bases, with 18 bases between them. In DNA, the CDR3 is TGTGCCAGCAGCGTAGGTGGGACGGGGGTTCGGGAACTGTTTTTT. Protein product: CASSVGGTGVRELFF.

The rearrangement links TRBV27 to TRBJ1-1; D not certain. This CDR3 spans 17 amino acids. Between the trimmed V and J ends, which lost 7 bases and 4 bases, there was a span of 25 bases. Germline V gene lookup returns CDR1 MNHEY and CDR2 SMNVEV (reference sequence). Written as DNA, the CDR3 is TGTGCCAGCATAGGGCCAAGGCGGGCCACTGGGTTCACTGAAGCTTTCTTT. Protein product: CASIGPRRATGFTEAFF.